In its sample, the clone carrying this TCR beta chain was seen many times. Its antigen is not known. The data derive from a study of T cells in Graves' hyperthyroidism and ophthalmopathy. Study results and caveats: Ophthalmopathy cases were set apart from stable hyperthyroidism by a 13 V-J model.

TCR beta CDR3 sequences were amplified from RNA transcripts. The TCR CDR3 was amplified in a first-round RT-PCR using the HTBI primer set. MiXCR was run by TCRdb on the multiplex PCR reads, yielding one entry per CDR3 protein. Of approximately 400,000 distinct CDR3 sequences listed, more than 12% are singletons. The authors obtained PBMCs from 10 ml of fresh peripheral blood. This CDR3 contains 12 residues. Germline V gives CDR1 DFQATT, CDR2 SNEGSKA (reference sequence). The V end was cut by 6 bases, the J end by 5 bases, with 11 bases between. The rearrangement joins TRBV20-1 to TRBJ2-1, with a tentative D call TRBD2 (6 bases). This TCR came from a man between 50 and 59 years old with Graves' ophthalmopathy. Sample: blood. The CDR3 protein is CSANGLNNEQFF. DNA of the CDR3: TGCAGTGCAAACGGACTAAACAATGAGCAGTTCTTC.